This TCR beta chain was captured by sequencing in a study of CD8+ T cells in alopecia areata. Study-level points and caveats: Scalp lesions, especially in alopecia totalis/universalis, had higher clonality than normal scalp.

CDR3 length: 14 amino acids. Germline V lookup: CDR1 SGHRS, CDR2 YFSETQ. V was clipped by 5 bases and J by 3 bases, with 15 bases between them. Reverse transcribed after extraction, RNA yielded cDNA as the sequencing template. Clones were read by immunoSEQ multiplex PCR, and TCRdb kept only the in-frame ones, dropping some. This repertoire shows roughly 60,000 clones, roughly two fifths found once; its top ten account for approximately 50%. This clone has a handful of counts. Its cognate antigen is unknown. The J gene is TRBJ2-7, the V gene TRBV5-1; tentatively, D is TRBD2 (5 bases). The TCR was taken from a human donor with alopecia areata. Sequences were obtained from NKG2D-low CD8+ T cells sorted from blood. CDR3 nucleotides: TGCGCCAGCAGACCGGACTCGGTTTTCTACGAGCAGTACTTC. Translation gives CASRPDSVFYEQYF.